Listed here are 7 T cell receptor beta chains from one sample, sequenced in a study of T-cell memory formation after mild COVID-19. TCRdb reanalysed the 5' RACE reads using MiXCR and keeps one entry per CDR3 protein. The table has roughly 310,000 distinct CDR3 sequences, approximately 15% seen once. The specimen was PBMCs or a T cell subset sorted from them (not recorded which). The receptors were gathered from a young man who had mild COVID-19 (a few samples of this study predate the infection). Cell type and time point are not known.

This clonotype was detected ten times or more. CDR3 in amino acids: CASSLAGAQETQYF. CDR3 coding DNA: TGTGCCAGCAGCTTAGCGGGGGCCCAAGAGACCCAGTACTTC. The genes are TRBV11-2 and TRBJ2-5; D possibly uses TRBD1 or TRBD2 (6 bases each). Germline-derived CDR1 and CDR2 are SGHAT and FQNNGV. The CDR3 has 14 amino acids. Trimming shortened V by 1 base and J by 1 base, and 7 bases separated the two germline ends.

This clonotype was seen more than once but under ten times. V usage is TRBV12-3 or TRBV12-4 and J usage is TRBJ2-3; D remains unclear. V was trimmed by 1 base and J by 6 bases, leaving 14 bases between them. The CDR3 is made up of 15 amino acids. CDR3 nucleotides: TGTGCCAGCAGTTTAGGGCCCCCAGGAGAGGATACGCAGTATTTT. This codes for CASSLGPPGEDTQYF.

This clonotype showed up just a few times. V gene TRBV4-3 combines with J gene TRBJ2-4; 9 bases are a match to TRBD1. Germline V CDR1 and CDR2: LGHNA, YSLEER. CDR3 size: 16 residues. V was pared by 0 bases and J by 8 bases, with 8 bases of the junction left unmatched. The CDR3 here is CASSQDHRDRGDIQYF. The CDR3 coding sequence is TGCGCCAGCAGCCAAGATCACCGTGACAGGGGGGACATTCAGTACTTC.

By share, this clonotype ranks as large. The chain has TRBV6-4 and TRBJ2-6; 8 bases fit TRBD1. Germline V CDR1 and CDR2: MRHNA, SNTAGT. The CDR3 is 16 amino acids. Trimming removed 0 bases from V and 2 bases from J; junction bases left unmatched: 0. The CDR3, as DNA: TGTGCCAGCAGTGACTCGACAGGGGCTGGGGCCAACGTCCTGACTTTC. It yields the protein CASSDSTGAGANVLTF.

The table lists this clonotype with a few counts. The chain has TRBV7-7 and TRBJ2-2; 7 bases align to TRBD1. The CDR3 is made up of 16 amino acids. Unmatched junction bases numbered 10, after V lost 3 bases and J lost 6 bases. Germline-derived CDR1 and CDR2 are SSHAT and FNYEAQ (reference sequence). The CDR3 DNA follows: TGTGCCAGCAGCTTTGGCCAGGGGGTCTTTGCCGGGGAGCTGTTTTTT. Translating gives CASSFGQGVFAGELFF.

This clonotype has ten or more counts. The chain couples TRBV21-1 to TRBJ2-7; the D segment call TRBD2 is taken from the table without a DNA check. TRBV21-1 is an annotated pseudogene. CDR3 length equals 13 residues. The CDR3 region has the DNA TGTGCCAGCAGCAAAGGCGGGGCCTACGAGCAGTACGTC. Amino acid sequence: CASSKGGAYEQYV.

Regarding this clonotype: A junction end diverges from the germline sequence, so it may reflect a read error. The CDR3 DNA reads TGCAGCGCTATCGGGGGCCGAGTAGATACGCAGTATTTT. The encoded protein is CSAIGGRVDTQYF. The gene calls are TRBV20-1 and TRBJ2-3; D possibly matches TRBD1 or TRBD2 (6 bases each). CDR3 length: 13 residues. Germline CDR1 reads DFQATT; CDR2 reads SNEGSKA (reference sequence).